These 32 T cell receptor beta chains share one sample of origin, sequenced in a study of somatic mutations in cytotoxic T cells in rheumatoid arthritis. This table comes from immunoSEQ multiplex PCR, and its TCRdb copy is limited to in-frame clones, with some not included. Seen here are around 16,000 clones, approximately 75% observed once, and the top ten hold roughly 22%. The source material was CD8+ T cells sorted from blood. Every receptor here comes from an adult with rheumatoid arthritis.

The gene calls are TRBV18 and TRBJ2-1, with D perhaps matching TRBD1 or TRBD2 (5 bases each). This CDR3 is 14 amino acids long. Germline loops: CDR1 KGHSH, CDR2 LQKENI. V gave up 3 bases and J gave up 7 bases, with 13 bases separating them. This CDR3 is CASSPRGRVNEQFF. The CDR3 region has the DNA TGTGCCAGCTCACCGAGGGGCAGGGTAAATGAGCAGTTCTTC.

The chain combines TRBV18 with TRBJ2-5; D might be TRBD1 (5 bases). V gave up 3 bases and J gave up 3 bases, with 11 bases separating them. The CDR3 is made up of 14 amino acids. CDR1 and CDR2 from the germline V gene are KGHSH and LQKENI. Written as DNA, the CDR3 is TGTGCCAGCTCACCTCGGACACATGAAGAGACCCAGTACTTC. Amino acid sequence: CASSPRTHEETQYF.

The chain recombines TRBV7-8 with TRBJ2-1; D is uncertain. The V gene's germline CDR1 is SGHVS and CDR2 FQNEAQ. The V and J ends lost 5 bases and 3 bases respectively, with 14 bases between them. The CDR3 runs 15 residues. The CDR3 DNA reads as TGTGCCAGCAGCCAGCCGGAGCGACTCTACAATGAGCAGTTCTTC. This codes for CASSQPERLYNEQFF.

The chain links TRBV7-8 to TRBJ2-5; 8 nucleotides line up with TRBD2. CDR1 and CDR2 from the germline V gene are SGHVS and FQNEAQ. The J segment lost 6 bases and the V segment lost 4 bases, leaving 7 bases of the junction unmatched. The length of the CDR3 is 14 residues. CDR3 sequence reads: CASSSPGGAKTQYF. The CDR3 DNA reads TGTGCCAGCAGCTCCCCCGGGGGGGCAAAGACCCAGTACTTC.

V usage is TRBV9 and J usage is TRBJ2-6; D remains ambiguous. Germline loops: CDR1 SGDLS, CDR2 YYNGEE. The CDR3 loop spans 16 amino acids. The V end was cut by 3 bases, the J end by 0 bases, with 10 bases between. This chain's CDR3 is CASSADDTSGANVLTF. CDR3 nucleotide sequence: TGTGCCAGCAGCGCCGACGACACCTCTGGGGCCAACGTCCTGACTTTC. Full variable domain (rest looked up from reference TRBV9 and TRBJ2-6): DSGVTQTPKHLITATGQRVTLRCSPRSGDLSVYWYQQSLDQGLQFLIQYYNGEERAKGNILERFSAQQFPDLHSELNLSSLELGDSALYFCASSADDTSGANVLTFGAGSRLTVL.

The V and J genes are TRBV20-1 and TRBJ2-1; maybe TRBD2 (7 bases). The CDR3 loop spans 11 amino acids. Germline CDR1 reads DFQATT; CDR2 reads SNEGSKA (reference sequence). The V and J ends lost 8 bases and 7 bases respectively, with 12 bases between them. The chain's CDR3 is CSIGGANEQFF. The CDR3 bases are TGCAGTATTGGGGGGGCGAATGAGCAGTTCTTC.

Here the CDR3 DNA reads TGTGCCAGCAGTGAGGGCATGAACACTGAAGCTTTCTTT. It yields the protein CASSEGMNTEAFF. V gene TRBV28 combines with J gene TRBJ1-1; unclear D gene. With 5 bases removed from V and 0 bases from J, the gap between germline ends came to 7 bases. The germline CDR1 and CDR2 sequences are MDHEN and SYDVKM. The CDR3 length is 13 residues.

The chain couples TRBV7-6 to TRBJ2-7, with 8 bases identical to TRBD1. The germline gives CDR1 SGHVS, CDR2 FNYEAQ. CDR3 size: 17 residues. J lost 5 bases, V lost 5 bases, and 17 bases had no gene match. This CDR3 reads CASSTGPSTGAINEQYF. CDR3 nucleotide sequence: TGTGCCAGCAGCACCGGCCCCTCGACAGGGGCAATCAACGAGCAGTACTTC.

A single count supports this clone. The rearrangement joins TRBV27 to TRBJ1-1, with D tentatively TRBD1 (6 bases). Germline CDR1 reads MNHEY; CDR2 reads SMNVEV (reference sequence). The CDR3 is 13 amino acids. V lost 3 bases to trimming and J lost 5 bases, with 10 bases between them. CDR3 in amino acids: CASSFGQRTEAFF. DNA of the CDR3: TGTGCCAGCAGTTTCGGACAGCGAACTGAAGCTTTCTTT.

This clone ranks as large (0.1 to 1%). This chain uses TRBV29-1 with TRBJ1-2, with 9 bases aligning to TRBD1. Germline-derived CDR1 and CDR2 are SQVTM and ANQGSEA. V was clipped by 5 bases and J by 4 bases; unmatched bases: 17. This CDR3 comprises 17 residues. DNA for the CDR3: TGCAGCGTTTATCTTCCGGGACAGGGTAATGGGGGCTATGGCTACACCTTC. Translated: CSVYLPGQGNGGYGYTF. Full variable domain (missing parts from reference TRBV29-1 and TRBJ1-2): SAVISQKPSRDICQRGTSLTIQCQVDSQVTMMFWYRQQPGQSLTLIATANQGSEATYESGFVIDKFPISRPNLTFSTLTVSNMSPEDSSIYLCSVYLPGQGNGGYGYTFGSGTRLTVV.

The CDR3 nucleotides are TGTGCCAGCAGTTTATCGCAGGGACCCCAAGAGACCCAGTACTTC. This gives the protein CASSLSQGPQETQYF. The chain carries TRBV27 and TRBJ2-5, with D perhaps being TRBD1 or TRBD2 (5 bases each). The germline V and J ends were trimmed by 0 bases and 1 base, with 9 bases remaining between them. The CDR3 consists of 15 residues. Germline CDR1 and CDR2: MNHEY and SMNVEV (reference sequence).

This clone was seen more than once but under ten times. The chain is built from TRBV6-1 and TRBJ2-2; 9 bases are a match to TRBD1. This CDR3 has 17 residues. The ends lost 4 bases at V and 7 bases at J; junction bases unmatched: 13. CDR1 is MNHNS and CDR2 is SASEGT in the germline V gene. This CDR3 is CASSAGQGSALNGELFF. CDR3 in DNA: TGTGCCAGCAGTGCCGGACAGGGGAGCGCACTGAACGGGGAGCTGTTTTTT.

This clone occurred a few times. V gene TRBV9 combines with J gene TRBJ1-4; D remains ambiguous. The CDR3 length is 17 residues. V was pared by 4 bases and J by 4 bases, with 20 bases between. The germline CDR1 and CDR2 sequences are SGDLS and YYNGEE. The CDR3, as DNA: TGTGCCAGCAGCTCCAACCCGGACGGCGACATTAATGAAAAACTGTTTTTT. The encoded protein is CASSSNPDGDINEKLFF.

This clone is medium-sized by share. The DNA for the CDR3 is TGTGCCAGCAGCCCGTGGGAAGACCAAGAGACCCAGTACTTC. This codes for CASSPWEDQETQYF. The V gene is TRBV11-2, the J gene TRBJ2-5; D call uncertain. Germline V lookup: CDR1 SGHAT, CDR2 FQNNGV. This CDR3 is built from 14 residues. Trimming took off 5 bases at V and 0 bases at J, with 10 bases between the two ends.

This clone was observed a handful of times. The chain carries TRBV27 and TRBJ2-7; 8 bases line up with TRBD1. This CDR3 is 14 amino acids long. Germline V gene data show CDR1 as MNHEY and CDR2 as SMNVEV (reference sequence). With 2 bases clipped from V and 4 bases from J, the junction kept 4 bases outside the gene matches. The CDR3 nucleotides are TGTGCCAGCAGTTTACACAGGGGGACTTACGAGCAGTACTTC. As protein: CASSLHRGTYEQYF.

The chain has TRBV5-6 and TRBJ1-5; D perhaps matches TRBD1 (6 bases). V was pared by 0 bases and J by 0 bases, with 13 bases between. The germline CDR1 and CDR2 sequences are SGHDT and YYEEEE. The CDR3 covers 17 residues. The CDR3 coding sequence is TGTGCCAGCAGCTTGGGGGGTACAGGGTATAGCAATCAGCCCCAGCATTTT. It codes for CASSLGGTGYSNQPQHF.

V is TRBV5-4 and J is TRBJ2-7, with a weak D call TRBD2 (7 bases). The CDR3 is made up of 16 amino acids. Per germline, CDR1 SGHNT and CDR2 YYREEE (reference sequence). Trimming took off 3 bases at V and 2 bases at J, with 18 bases between the two ends. Here the CDR3 DNA reads TGTGCCAGCAGCTCCTGGGGGGGAGGGGACACCTACGAGCAGTACTTC. Protein product: CASSSWGGGDTYEQYF.

The chain recombines TRBV7-9 with TRBJ2-3, with TRBD2 matching 9 bases. V gave up 11 bases and J gave up 3 bases; unmatched junction bases: 12. Germline V gene data show CDR1 as SEHNR and CDR2 as FQNEAQ (reference sequence). The CDR3 length is 15 residues. Written as DNA, the CDR3 is TGTGCCGTAAAACGGCTAGCGGGAAAAACAGATACGCAGTATTTT. Residues: CAVKRLAGKTDTQYF.

The rearrangement joins TRBV5-4 to TRBJ2-7, with 12 nucleotides matching TRBD2. Germline lookup yields CDR1 SGHNT and CDR2 YYREEE (reference sequence). V gave up 4 bases and J gave up 4 bases; unmatched junction bases: 6. This CDR3 is built from 15 residues. CDR3 loop: CASSITGTSGYEQYF. In DNA, the CDR3 is TGTGCCAGCAGCATCACCGGGACTAGCGGGTACGAGCAGTACTTC. The complete variable domain, with remaining parts taken from reference TRBV5-4 and TRBJ2-7, reads ETGVTQSPTHLIKTRGQQVTLRCSSQSGHNTVSWYQQALGQGPQFIFQYYREEENGRGNFPPRFSGLQFPNYSSELNVNALELDDSALYLCASSITGTSGYEQYFGPGTRLTVT.

This clone was detected a few times. The rearrangement joins TRBV6-4 to TRBJ2-3, with D unresolved. This CDR3 contains 13 residues. CDR1 is MRHNA, CDR2 SNTAGT, per germline. With 7 bases removed from V and 4 bases from J, the gap between germline ends came to 12 bases. The CDR3 is CASKGQRADTQYF. The CDR3 DNA reads as TGTGCCAGCAAGGGCCAGCGCGCAGATACGCAGTATTTT.

CDR3: CASSFLRDSYNEQFF. CDR3 coding DNA: TGTGCCAGCAGTTTCCTCCGGGACTCTTACAATGAGCAGTTCTTC. The chain links TRBV27 to TRBJ2-1; tentative D call: TRBD2 (6 bases). The CDR3 has 15 amino acids. V dropped 3 bases and J dropped 4 bases, with 13 bases sitting between them. CDR1 is MNHEY, CDR2 SMNVEV, per germline (reference sequence).

The chain employs TRBV7-9 and TRBJ2-7; 10 bases map to TRBD1. In germline, CDR1 is SEHNR, CDR2 FQNEAQ (reference sequence). The CDR3 spans 16 residues. Trimming cost V 4 bases and J 2 bases; bases outside gene matches: 8. CDR3 sequence (DNA): TGTGCCAGCAGCTCAACCGGGACAGGGGTTACCTACGAGCAGTACTTC. It encodes CASSSTGTGVTYEQYF. Using reference TRBV7-9 and TRBJ2-7 for the parts outside the CDR3, the full variable domain is DTGVSQNPRHKITKRGQNVTFRCDPISEHNRLYWYRQTLGQGPEFLTYFQNEAQLEKSRLLSDRFSAERPKGSFSTLEIQRTEQGDSAMYLCASSSTGTGVTYEQYFGPGTRLTVT.

The chain uses TRBV9 and TRBJ2-2; TRBD2 agrees at 8 bases. CDR1 and CDR2 (germline): SGDLS, YYNGEE. The CDR3 is made up of 16 amino acids. The V segment lost 4 bases and the J segment 2 bases; nucleotides outside the gene matches: 7. The chain's CDR3 is CASSPLIAGNTGELFF. The CDR3, as DNA: TGTGCCAGCAGCCCCCTGATAGCGGGAAACACCGGGGAGCTGTTTTTT. The whole variable domain, remainder taken from reference TRBV9 and TRBJ2-2, is DSGVTQTPKHLITATGQRVTLRCSPRSGDLSVYWYQQSLDQGLQFLIQYYNGEERAKGNILERFSAQQFPDLHSELNLSSLELGDSALYFCASSPLIAGNTGELFFGEGSRLTVL.

This clone was recorded once. The chain uses TRBV28 and TRBJ1-4; D is ambiguous. The germline V gene has CDR1 MDHEN and CDR2 SYDVKM. V was clipped by 6 bases and J by 7 bases, with 27 bases between them. The CDR3 covers 18 residues. CDR3 bases: TGTGCCAGCAGACCAGGCGTCATCGTACGGGGTCCAGGTGAAAAACTGTTTTTT. The encoded protein is CASRPGVIVRGPGEKLFF.

This clone was seen only once. The gene calls are TRBV9 and TRBJ2-1; D is unclear. CDR3 length: 13 residues. V was clipped by 3 bases and J by 10 bases, with 14 bases between them. The germline CDR1 and CDR2 sequences are SGDLS and YYNGEE. CDR3 in amino acids: CASSAPGSGEQFF. The CDR3 region has the DNA TGTGCCAGCAGCGCGCCCGGTAGTGGCGAGCAGTTCTTC. The full variable domain, completed using reference TRBV9 and TRBJ2-1, is DSGVTQTPKHLITATGQRVTLRCSPRSGDLSVYWYQQSLDQGLQFLIQYYNGEERAKGNILERFSAQQFPDLHSELNLSSLELGDSALYFCASSAPGSGEQFFGPGTRLTVL.

The chain recombines TRBV4-3 with TRBJ1-5; 9 nucleotides line up with TRBD1. This CDR3 has 15 amino acids. V was clipped by 5 bases and J by 6 bases; unmatched bases: 8. Germline V gene lookup returns CDR1 LGHNA and CDR2 YSLEER. This CDR3 reads CASSAYRGRSQPQHF. The CDR3 DNA is TGCGCCAGCAGCGCCTACAGGGGGCGGAGTCAGCCCCAGCATTTT.

The chain employs TRBV7-6 and TRBJ2-1; D ambiguous. V lost 4 bases and J 8 bases, leaving 15 bases between the germline ends. The germline gives CDR1 SGHVS, CDR2 FNYEAQ. There are 14 residues in the CDR3. CDR3 bases: TGTGCCAGCAGCTCCCAAAGTCTAGGGTATGAGCAGTTCTTC. As protein: CASSSQSLGYEQFF.

This chain connects TRBV11-3 to TRBJ2-1, with a possible D match to TRBD1 (5 bases). Between the trimmed V and J ends, which lost 4 bases and 0 bases, there was a span of 7 bases. The CDR3 length is 14 residues. Per the germline V gene, CDR1 is SGHNT and CDR2 is YENEEA. The CDR3 spells CASSSRDSYNEQFF. As DNA, the CDR3 is TGTGCCAGCAGCTCCAGGGACTCCTACAATGAGCAGTTCTTC.

This clone has a handful of counts. The chain uses TRBV7-9 and TRBJ2-5; possible D gene TRBD2, 6 bases. The CDR3 is made up of 15 amino acids. Germline CDR1 reads SEHNR; CDR2 reads FQNEAQ (reference sequence). Trimming took off 4 bases at V and 3 bases at J, with 15 bases between the two ends. The CDR3 DNA sequence: TGTGCCAGCAGCTGGGGAACCGGCGGGGAAGAGACCCAGTACTTC. Amino acid sequence: CASSWGTGGEETQYF. The full variable domain, rest sourced from reference TRBV7-9 and TRBJ2-5, is DTGVSQNPRHKITKRGQNVTFRCDPISEHNRLYWYRQTLGQGPEFLTYFQNEAQLEKSRLLSDRFSAERPKGSFSTLEIQRTEQGDSAMYLCASSWGTGGEETQYFGPGTRLLVL.

The chain links TRBV7-8 to TRBJ2-1, with D maybe TRBD1 (6 bases). V lost 1 base and J 4 bases, leaving 11 bases between the germline ends. In germline, CDR1 is SGHVS, CDR2 FQNEAQ. The CDR3 is made up of 15 amino acids. The chain's CDR3 is CASSLGTAIYNEQFF. CDR3 in DNA: TGTGCCAGCAGCTTAGGGACAGCAATATACAATGAGCAGTTCTTC. Drawing the rest from reference TRBV7-8 and TRBJ2-1, the complete variable domain is GAGVSQSPRYKVAKRGQDVALRCDPISGHVSLFWYQQALGQGPEFLTYFQNEAQLDKSGLPSDRFFAERPEGSVSTLKIQRTQQEDSAVYLCASSLGTAIYNEQFFGPGTRLTVL.

J is TRBJ2-2 and V is TRBV29-1; D is possibly TRBD1 (6 bases). Germline loops: CDR1 SQVTM, CDR2 ANQGSEA. Trimming shortened V by 0 bases and J by 7 bases, and 27 bases separated the two germline ends. The CDR3 runs to 19 residues. The CDR3, as DNA: TGCAGCGTTGAAGATCCCCGAGCAGGGGATCTTACCCTGGGCGGGGAGCTGTTTTTT. Protein sequence: CSVEDPRAGDLTLGGELFF.

This clone appeared a single time. V is TRBV23-1 and J is TRBJ2-1, with 11 bases lining up with TRBD1. TRBV23-1 is treated as an ORF (open reading frame) with a function not yet certain. V lost 2 bases and J lost 5; bases outside the gene matches: 8. The CDR3 is 17 residues long. The CDR3 here is CASSQPGQGARNNEQFF. As DNA, the CDR3 is TGCGCCAGCAGTCAACCTGGACAGGGGGCTCGGAACAATGAGCAGTTCTTC.